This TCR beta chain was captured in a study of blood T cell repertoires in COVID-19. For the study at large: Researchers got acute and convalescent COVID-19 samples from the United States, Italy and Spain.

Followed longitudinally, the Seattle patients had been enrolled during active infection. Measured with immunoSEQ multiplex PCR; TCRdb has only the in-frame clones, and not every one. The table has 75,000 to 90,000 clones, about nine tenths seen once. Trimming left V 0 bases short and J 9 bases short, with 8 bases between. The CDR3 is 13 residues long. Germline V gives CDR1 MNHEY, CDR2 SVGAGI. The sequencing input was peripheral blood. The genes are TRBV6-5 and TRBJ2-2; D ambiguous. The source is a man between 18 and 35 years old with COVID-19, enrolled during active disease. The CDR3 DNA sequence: TGTGCCAGCAGTTACTCGAGAGCGTGGGAGCTGTTTTTT. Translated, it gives CASSYSRAWELFF.